Listed below are T cell receptor beta chains from one sample, sequenced in a study of blood T cell repertoires in COVID-19. Some clones are missing from TCRdb's copy, which holds only in-frame ones; the method was immunoSEQ multiplex PCR. Of about 270,000 clones in the sample, about 86% were seen once. Sequenced sample: peripheral blood. The receptors come from a woman aged 25 to 39 with COVID-19, enrolled during active disease. Both conserved end residues are part of each CDR3. A D gene is named only where the DNA matches it firmly. Not every row has a clone size; where given, it reads once, few, many or a size class.

V gene	D gene	J gene	clone size	CDR3 protein	CDR3 DNA
TRBV7-9	NA	TRBJ2-7	NA	CASTDILSYEQYF	TGTGCCAGCACAGACATCCTCTCCTACGAGCAGTACTTC
TRBV6-1	TRBD2	TRBJ2-1	NA	CASSGIAGALYNEQFF	TGTGCCAGCAGTGGCATAGCGGGGGCCCTATACAATGAGCAGTTCTTC
TRBV5-1	TRBD2	TRBJ2-2	NA	CASSGLAGANTGELFF	TGCGCCAGCAGCGGACTAGCGGGGGCCAACACCGGGGAGCTGTTTTTT
TRBV5-4	NA	TRBJ1-2	NA	CASSQAPNYGYTF	TGTGCCAGCAGCCAAGCGCCTAACTATGGCTACACCTTC
TRBV12-3/TRBV12-4	NA	TRBJ1-1	once	CATHNTEAFF	TGTGCCACCCATAACACTGAAGCTTTCTTT
TRBV11-2	NA	TRBJ2-7	NA	CASSYTGLSYEQYF	TGTGCCAGCAGCTATACGGGACTTTCCTACGAGCAGTACTTC
TRBV19	NA	TRBJ2-3	NA	CASSISGPRFYF	TGTGCCAGTAGTATTTCTGGCCCTCGTTTTTATTTT
TRBV24-1	TRBD2	TRBJ2-1	once	CATSDGTSGVYNEQFF	TGTGCCACCAGTGACGGAACTAGCGGGGTTTACAATGAGCAGTTCTTC
TRBV19	NA	TRBJ1-5	NA	CASSPQISNQPQHF	TGTGCCAGTAGTCCACAGATTAGCAATCAGCCCCAGCATTTT
TRBV7-9	TRBD1	TRBJ2-7	once	CASSPRDSFYEQYF	TGTGCCAGCAGCCCCCGGGACAGCTTCTACGAGCAGTACTTC
TRBV5-6	NA	TRBJ2-3	NA	CASSFSRGLRVDTQYF	TGTGCCAGCAGCTTCTCCCGGGGTCTTCGGGTAGATACGCAGTATTTT
TRBV6-5	NA	TRBJ1-1	few	CASSYDSRTEAFF	TGTGCCAGCAGTTACGACAGTCGCACTGAAGCTTTCTTT
TRBV5-1	TRBD1	TRBJ1-4	NA	CASSHRDREGATNEKLFF	TGCGCCAGCAGTCACCGGGACAGGGAGGGGGCAACTAATGAAAAACTGTTTTTT
TRBV5-1	NA	TRBJ2-3	once	CASSWAAQGTDTQYF	TGCGCCAGCAGCTGGGCAGCCCAGGGCACAGATACGCAGTATTTT
TRBV6-5	TRBD1	TRBJ2-7	NA	CASSSGQGSSYEQYF	TGTGCCAGCAGCTCCGGACAGGGGTCCTCCTACGAGCAGTACTTC
TRBV5-3	TRBD1	TRBJ2-4	NA	CARSSDRGDNIQYF	TGTGCCAGAAGCTCAGACAGGGGGGATAACATTCAGTACTTC
TRBV19	TRBD2	TRBJ2-7	NA	CASSMGEGQVRGQYF	TGTGCCAGTAGTATGGGGGAGGGCCAAGTACGAGGGCAGTACTTC
TRBV5-4	NA	TRBJ1-2	once	CASSLATVNYGYTF	TGTGCCAGCAGCTTGGCTACGGTTAACTATGGCTACACCTTC
TRBV19	NA	TRBJ2-7	NA	CASSIDPGSYEQYF	TGTGCCAGTAGTATCGACCCGGGATCCTACGAGCAGTACTTC